A selection of T cell receptor beta chains follows, all from one sample in a study of blood T cells in healthy people across ages. TCRdb re-called the 5' RACE reads with MiXCR, one entry per CDR3 protein. The table lists 1.5 million to 2 million distinct CDR3 sequences, roughly 52% of them singletons. The sample was blood. The receptors here all came from a woman in her forties in good health. The CDR3 runs from the conserved cysteine through the conserved F or W. Fields, in order: clone size, CDR3 length, V gene, D gene, J gene, CDR3 protein, CDR3 DNA. A D gene is named only where the DNA matches it firmly. Expanded clones get a size class; other rows say once, few or many, or leave the size out.

abundance: NA
len: 16
v_gene: TRBV11-2
d_gene: NA
j_gene: TRBJ2-1
CDR3aa: CASSSQAGRSPNEQFF
CDR3nt: TGTGCCAGCAGCTCCCAAGCGGGTAGATCTCCCAATGAGCAGTTCTTC

abundance: NA
len: 14
v_gene: TRBV21-1
d_gene: NA
j_gene: TRBJ2-7
CDR3aa: CASSKVGNTDEQYF
CDR3nt: TGTGCCAGCAGCAAAGTCGGGAATACGGACGAGCAGTACTTC

abundance: NA
len: 16
v_gene: TRBV4-3
d_gene: NA
j_gene: TRBJ2-3
CDR3aa: CASSQYGRASTDTQYF
CDR3nt: TGCGCCAGCAGCCAGTATGGGAGAGCTAGCACAGATACGCAGTATTTT

abundance: NA
len: 16
v_gene: TRBV7-2
d_gene: NA
j_gene: TRBJ2-3
CDR3aa: CASSLGRLGGTDTQYF
CDR3nt: TGTGCCAGCAGCTTAGGTCGGCTCGGGGGCACAGATACGCAGTATTTT

abundance: NA
len: 13
v_gene: TRBV12-3/TRBV12-4
d_gene: NA
j_gene: TRBJ1-2
CDR3aa: CASTRGGSEGYTF
CDR3nt: TGTGCCAGCACCCGTGGGGGATCAGAAGGCTACACCTTC

abundance: NA
len: 13
v_gene: TRBV7-2
d_gene: NA
j_gene: TRBJ2-1
CDR3aa: CASSLKGQGQQFF
CDR3nt: TGTGCCAGCAGCTTAAAAGGGCAGGGACAGCAGTTCTTC

abundance: NA
len: 15
v_gene: TRBV7-9
d_gene: TRBD2
j_gene: TRBJ2-1
CDR3aa: CASSLEVSGGREQFF
CDR3nt: TGTGCCAGCAGCTTAGAAGTATCGGGGGGGCGTGAGCAGTTCTTC

abundance: NA
len: 14
v_gene: TRBV6-6
d_gene: NA
j_gene: TRBJ1-4
CDR3aa: CASSSQWNIEKLFF
CDR3nt: TGTGCCAGCAGTTCTCAATGGAACATTGAAAAACTGTTTTTT

abundance: NA
len: 18
v_gene: TRBV3-1
d_gene: NA
j_gene: TRBJ1-6
CDR3aa: CASSQDPVTDLYNSPLHF
CDR3nt: TGTGCCAGCAGCCAAGATCCCGTGACAGACCTCTATAATTCACCCCTCCACTTT

abundance: NA
len: 15
v_gene: TRBV5-4
d_gene: NA
j_gene: TRBJ2-7
CDR3aa: CASSSRPGGGEAQYF
CDR3nt: TGTGCCAGCAGCTCTCGACCCGGAGGGGGCGAGGCCCAGTACTTC

abundance: NA
len: 15
v_gene: TRBV4-2
d_gene: TRBD1
j_gene: TRBJ2-1
CDR3aa: CASSQTGTGTHEQFF
CDR3nt: TGTGCCAGCAGCCAAACCGGGACAGGGACACATGAGCAGTTCTTC

abundance: few
len: 17
v_gene: TRBV20-1
d_gene: TRBD1
j_gene: TRBJ1-2
CDR3aa: CSARAPLGQGRDYGYTF
CDR3nt: TGCAGTGCCCGCGCCCCTCTCGGACAGGGAAGGGACTATGGCTACACCTTC

abundance: NA
len: 13
v_gene: TRBV3-1
d_gene: NA
j_gene: TRBJ2-4
CDR3aa: CASSRPGTHVQYF
CDR3nt: TGTGCCAGCAGTCGACCGGGGACCCACGTGCAGTACTTC

abundance: NA
len: 17
v_gene: TRBV7-8
d_gene: TRBD1
j_gene: TRBJ2-6
CDR3aa: CASSLGGTGGGANVLTF
CDR3nt: TGTGCCAGCAGCTTAGGTGGGACAGGCGGTGGGGCCAACGTCCTGACTTTC

abundance: NA
len: 15
v_gene: TRBV28
d_gene: TRBD1
j_gene: TRBJ2-7
CDR3aa: CASSGVDRRSYEQYF
CDR3nt: TGTGCCAGCAGTGGGGTGGACAGGCGTTCCTACGAGCAGTACTTC

abundance: once
len: 14
v_gene: TRBV20-1
d_gene: NA
j_gene: TRBJ1-5
CDR3aa: CSAPSPGSNQPQHF
CDR3nt: TGCAGTGCTCCATCGCCAGGGTCGAATCAGCCCCAGCATTTT

abundance: NA
len: 16
v_gene: TRBV28
d_gene: NA
j_gene: TRBJ2-3
CDR3aa: CASSEEWDTFTDTQYF
CDR3nt: TGTGCCAGCAGCGAAGAATGGGACACATTCACAGATACGCAGTATTTT

abundance: NA
len: 13
v_gene: TRBV5-6
d_gene: NA
j_gene: TRBJ2-5
CDR3aa: CASRSDRGETQYF
CDR3nt: TGTGCCAGCAGGTCCGATCGTGGGGAGACCCAGTACTTC

abundance: NA
len: 16
v_gene: TRBV7-2
d_gene: NA
j_gene: TRBJ2-6
CDR3aa: CASSLAGFSGANVLTF
CDR3nt: TGTGCCAGCAGCTTAGCGGGGTTCTCTGGGGCCAACGTCCTGACTTTC

abundance: NA
len: 14
v_gene: TRBV28
d_gene: TRBD1
j_gene: TRBJ1-6
CDR3aa: CASSSETGNSPLHF
CDR3nt: TGTGCCAGCAGTTCGGAGACAGGGAATTCACCCCTCCACTTT

abundance: NA
len: 21
v_gene: TRBV6-5
d_gene: TRBD1
j_gene: TRBJ1-5
CDR3aa: CASSYPPGQGASLNSNQPQHF
CDR3nt: TGTGCCAGCAGTTACCCACCGGGACAGGGGGCTTCTCTTAATAGCAATCAGCCCCAGCATTTT

abundance: NA
len: 19
v_gene: TRBV7-3
d_gene: TRBD2
j_gene: TRBJ2-3
CDR3aa: CASSSTSGGTWLRTDTQYF
CDR3nt: TGTGCCAGCAGCTCAACTTCGGGGGGTACTTGGCTCCGCACAGATACGCAGTATTTT

abundance: once
len: 15
v_gene: TRBV20-1
d_gene: TRBD1
j_gene: TRBJ1-2
CDR3aa: CSARDVTGGNYGYTF
CDR3nt: TGCAGTGCTAGAGATGTGACAGGGGGCAACTATGGCTACACCTTC

abundance: NA
len: 14
v_gene: TRBV20-1
d_gene: NA
j_gene: TRBJ2-5
CDR3aa: CSATKTGPQETQYF
CDR3nt: TGCAGTGCTACTAAGACAGGTCCCCAAGAGACCCAGTACTTC

abundance: once
len: 15
v_gene: TRBV6-5
d_gene: TRBD1
j_gene: TRBJ1-2
CDR3aa: CASSYGAGGIYGYTF
CDR3nt: TGTGCCAGCAGTTACGGTGCAGGGGGCATTTATGGCTACACCTTC

abundance: NA
len: 15
v_gene: TRBV6-1
d_gene: TRBD1
j_gene: TRBJ2-5
CDR3aa: CASSYSEGQSETQYF
CDR3nt: TGTGCCAGCAGCTATAGTGAGGGACAGTCGGAGACCCAGTACTTC

abundance: NA
len: 15
v_gene: TRBV7-9
d_gene: TRBD2
j_gene: TRBJ2-3
CDR3aa: CASGPGGLNTDTQYF
CDR3nt: TGTGCCAGCGGGCCGGGGGGGCTTAACACAGATACGCAGTATTTT

abundance: NA
len: 15
v_gene: TRBV6-2/TRBV6-3
d_gene: NA
j_gene: TRBJ2-7
CDR3aa: CAGRYGLGQYYEQYF
CDR3nt: TGTGCCGGCAGGTACGGGTTAGGGCAGTACTACGAGCAGTACTTC

abundance: NA
len: 13
v_gene: TRBV6-2/TRBV6-3
d_gene: NA
j_gene: TRBJ1-5
CDR3aa: CASTAIGNQPQHF
CDR3nt: TGTGCCAGCACAGCGATAGGCAATCAGCCCCAGCATTTT

abundance: many
len: 11
v_gene: TRBV20-1
d_gene: NA
j_gene: TRBJ2-5
CDR3aa: CSARLGETQYF
CDR3nt: TGCAGTGCTAGACTAGGGGAGACCCAGTACTTC

abundance: NA
len: 14
v_gene: TRBV2
d_gene: NA
j_gene: TRBJ2-3
CDR3aa: CASRDTSNSDTQYF
CDR3nt: TGTGCCAGCAGGGACACTAGCAATTCAGATACGCAGTATTTT

abundance: NA
len: 14
v_gene: TRBV4-3
d_gene: TRBD2
j_gene: TRBJ2-5
CDR3aa: CASSQREKQEAQYF
CDR3nt: TGCGCCAGCAGCCAGCGGGAGAAGCAAGAGGCCCAGTACTTC

abundance: NA
len: 15
v_gene: TRBV7-9
d_gene: NA
j_gene: TRBJ2-5
CDR3aa: CASSLAVGRGETQYF
CDR3nt: TGTGCCAGCAGCTTAGCGGTAGGGAGAGGGGAGACCCAGTACTTC

abundance: NA
len: 13
v_gene: TRBV11-2
d_gene: NA
j_gene: TRBJ2-1
CDR3aa: CASSLMAHNEQFF
CDR3nt: TGTGCCAGCAGCTTAATGGCACACAATGAGCAGTTCTTC

abundance: NA
len: 15
v_gene: TRBV6-6
d_gene: NA
j_gene: TRBJ2-7
CDR3aa: CASSYSRTVSYEQYF
CDR3nt: TGTGCCAGCAGTTACTCTCGGACAGTGTCCTACGAGCAGTACTTC

abundance: few
len: 14
v_gene: TRBV19
d_gene: NA
j_gene: TRBJ2-1
CDR3aa: CASSTRTVGDEQFF
CDR3nt: TGTGCCAGTAGTACTCGGACAGTGGGCGATGAGCAGTTCTTC

abundance: NA
len: 13
v_gene: TRBV6-2/TRBV6-3
d_gene: NA
j_gene: TRBJ2-4
CDR3aa: CASTDNLKNIQYF
CDR3nt: TGTGCCAGCACCGACAACCTCAAAAACATTCAGTACTTC

abundance: NA
len: 15
v_gene: TRBV20-1
d_gene: TRBD2
j_gene: TRBJ2-3
CDR3aa: CSAVLAGKSPDTQYF
CDR3nt: TGCAGTGCCGTACTAGCGGGGAAATCTCCGGATACGCAGTATTTT

abundance: few
len: 15
v_gene: TRBV12-3/TRBV12-4
d_gene: TRBD1
j_gene: TRBJ2-1
CDR3aa: CASSQGTGGINEQFF
CDR3nt: TGTGCCAGCAGTCAAGGGACAGGGGGCATCAATGAGCAGTTCTTC

abundance: NA
len: 11
v_gene: TRBV6-2/TRBV6-3
d_gene: NA
j_gene: TRBJ2-1
CDR3aa: CASSQGIGQFF
CDR3nt: TGTGCCAGCAGTCAGGGTATCGGGCAGTTCTTC

abundance: once
len: 12
v_gene: TRBV28
d_gene: TRBD1
j_gene: TRBJ2-7
CDR3aa: CANSWTGYEQYF
CDR3nt: TGTGCCAACAGTTGGACAGGCTACGAGCAGTACTTC

abundance: NA
len: 15
v_gene: TRBV27
d_gene: NA
j_gene: TRBJ2-5
CDR3aa: CASSLWADAQETQYF
CDR3nt: TGTGCCAGCAGTTTGTGGGCAGACGCCCAAGAGACCCAGTACTTC

abundance: few
len: 16
v_gene: TRBV27
d_gene: TRBD2
j_gene: TRBJ2-7
CDR3aa: CASSRLAGGLSYEQYF
CDR3nt: TGTGCCAGCAGTCGACTAGCGGGGGGGCTTTCCTACGAGCAGTACTTC

abundance: NA
len: 16
v_gene: TRBV13
d_gene: TRBD1
j_gene: TRBJ2-1
CDR3aa: CASSPRGTGFNNEQFF
CDR3nt: TGTGCCAGCAGCCCGAGGGGGACAGGGTTCAACAATGAGCAGTTCTTC

abundance: NA
len: 15
v_gene: TRBV20-1
d_gene: NA
j_gene: TRBJ1-6
CDR3aa: CSAGGQVQKGSPLHF
CDR3nt: TGCAGTGCTGGGGGCCAGGTTCAGAAGGGTTCACCCCTCCACTTT

abundance: NA
len: 14
v_gene: TRBV27
d_gene: NA
j_gene: TRBJ2-5
CDR3aa: CASSVLSGQETQYF
CDR3nt: TGTGCCAGCAGTGTCCTAAGCGGGCAAGAGACCCAGTACTTC

abundance: NA
len: 14
v_gene: TRBV4-3
d_gene: NA
j_gene: TRBJ2-7
CDR3aa: CASSQDFTNGEQYF
CDR3nt: TGCGCCAGCAGCCAAGATTTCACCAATGGGGAGCAGTACTTC

abundance: NA
len: 13
v_gene: TRBV20-1
d_gene: TRBD2
j_gene: TRBJ2-5
CDR3aa: CGVGTSGQETQYF
CDR3nt: TGCGGAGTCGGGACTAGCGGCCAAGAGACCCAGTACTTC

abundance: NA
len: 15
v_gene: TRBV5-6
d_gene: NA
j_gene: TRBJ2-3
CDR3aa: CASSLGTGSYRAQYF
CDR3nt: TGTGCCAGCAGCTTAGGGACGGGTTCCTACCGGGCGCAGTATTTT

abundance: NA
len: 16
v_gene: TRBV6-6
d_gene: TRBD2
j_gene: TRBJ2-5
CDR3aa: CASSAGTSGGVETQYF
CDR3nt: TGTGCCAGCAGTGCCGGGACTAGCGGGGGGGTTGAGACCCAGTACTTC

abundance: few
len: 16
v_gene: TRBV9
d_gene: TRBD1
j_gene: TRBJ1-2
CDR3aa: CASSDTSTGAHYGYTF
CDR3nt: TGTGCCAGCAGCGACACAAGCACAGGGGCTCACTATGGCTACACCTTC

abundance: NA
len: 15
v_gene: TRBV29-1
d_gene: NA
j_gene: TRBJ1-2
CDR3aa: CSASGNKQDRYGYTF
CDR3nt: TGCAGCGCCTCGGGGAACAAACAGGATCGGTATGGCTACACCTTC

abundance: NA
len: 17
v_gene: TRBV12-3/TRBV12-4
d_gene: TRBD1
j_gene: TRBJ2-6
CDR3aa: CASSFQTGGTGANVLTF
CDR3nt: TGTGCCAGCAGTTTTCAGACAGGGGGCACTGGGGCCAACGTCCTGACTTTC

abundance: NA
len: 15
v_gene: TRBV7-9
d_gene: NA
j_gene: TRBJ2-1
CDR3aa: CASSMPGAGWYEQFF
CDR3nt: TGTGCCAGCAGCATGCCCGGGGCAGGTTGGTATGAGCAGTTCTTC

abundance: NA
len: 14
v_gene: TRBV2
d_gene: NA
j_gene: TRBJ2-3
CDR3aa: CASSEARPTDTQYF
CDR3nt: TGTGCCAGCAGTGAGGCCAGGCCCACAGATACGCAGTATTTT